This section outlines one T cell receptor (beta chain) sequence together with its context. The data are from a study of blood T cell repertoires in COVID-19. About the study: The origin of the acute and convalescent COVID-19 samples was the United States, Italy and Spain. Sample material is recorded as cDNA or gDNA derived from T cells, B-cell-depleted T cells, or PBMCs.

Produced via immunoSEQ multiplex PCR; TCRdb's table is partial and in-frame only. The sample has over 350,000 clones; about 87% are singletons. From germline, CDR1 is MNHEY and CDR2 SMNVEV (reference sequence). J gave up 7 bases and V 4 bases, and 6 bases lay outside the gene matches. This CDR3 region has 13 residues. Clinical history reported by participants formed the basis on which cohorts were assigned. Source material: PBMCs or T cells enriched from blood (not recorded which). This clonotype originated in a woman in her fifties or sixties who had recovered from COVID-19. This chain uses TRBV27 with TRBJ1-2; 7 bases map to TRBD1. CDR3 sequence: CASSSTGLGGYTF. The CDR3 DNA follows: TGTGCCAGCAGTTCGACAGGGTTGGGTGGCTACACCTTC.